Shown below are 20 T cell receptor beta chains from a single sample sequenced in a study of T cell responses to AZD1222 COVID-19 vaccine. Sequencing was performed with immunoSEQ multiplex PCR; in TCRdb, only in-frame clones are kept and a portion is missing. The table has roughly 36,000 clones, roughly nine tenths seen once. The input for sequencing was peripheral blood, taken on day 0 of AZD1222 vaccination. Every receptor here comes from an adult in good health.

The chain combines TRBV11-2 with TRBJ2-5; 8 bases agree with TRBD1. This CDR3 spans 14 amino acids. The germline V gene encodes CDR1 SGHAT and CDR2 FQNNGV. V lost 6 bases and J lost 1; bases outside the gene matches: 4. CDR3: CASSRTGSQETQYF. In DNA, the CDR3 is TGTGCCAGCAGTCGGACAGGGAGCCAAGAGACCCAGTACTTC.

The V and J genes are TRBV11-3 and TRBJ2-5; TRBD1 is a possible D gene (5 bases). The length of the CDR3 is 16 residues. With 3 bases removed from V and 3 bases from J, the gap between germline ends came to 17 bases. The germline gives CDR1 SGHNT, CDR2 YENEEA. The CDR3 sequence is CASSLGLSTGEETQYF. The CDR3 DNA reads as TGTGCCAGCAGCTTGGGGTTATCTACAGGAGAAGAGACCCAGTACTTC. Based on the CDR3 plus reference TRBV11-3 and TRBJ2-5, the full variable domain is EAGVVQSPRYKIIEKKQPVAFWCNPISGHNTLYWYLQNLGQGPELLIRYENEEAVDDSQLPKDRFSAERLKGVDSTLKIQPAELGDSAVYLCASSLGLSTGEETQYFGPGTRLLVL.

The V gene is TRBV10-3, the J gene TRBJ1-1, with D perhaps matching TRBD1 (6 bases). The CDR3 is made up of 14 amino acids. Germline V gene sequence: CDR1 ENHRY, CDR2 SYGVKD. The V and J ends lost 6 bases and 1 base respectively, with 12 bases between them. CDR3 nucleotide sequence: TGTGCCATCAGCCCGCAACAGGGGAACACTGAAGCTTTCTTT. Amino acid sequence: CAISPQQGNTEAFF.

The genes are TRBV7-8 and TRBJ1-1, with unresolved D. The V gene lost 1 base and the J gene lost 4 bases, with 13 bases spanning the gap. CDR1 and CDR2 from the germline V gene are SGHVS and FQNEAQ. The CDR3 is 15 residues long. The DNA for the CDR3 is TGTGCCAGCAGCTTAGGACCTTCCGCGGGCACTGAAGCTTTCTTT. This sequence encodes CASSLGPSAGTEAFF.

The chain uses TRBV4-3 and TRBJ1-4, with 8 positions matching TRBD1. Germline V gene sequence: CDR1 LGHNA, CDR2 YSLEER. Losses at the gene ends were 5 bases for V and 4 bases for J; bases not matched to a gene: 6. The CDR3 extends over 15 amino acids. Here the CDR3 reads CASSKTGGDNEKLFF. The CDR3 DNA is TGCGCCAGCAGCAAAACAGGGGGGGATAATGAAAAACTGTTTTTT.

The chain is built from TRBV5-6 and TRBJ2-5; no definite D call. There are 16 residues in the CDR3. Trimming stripped 2 bases from V and 5 bases from J, with 19 bases between. The germline V gene encodes CDR1 SGHDT and CDR2 YYEEEE. The DNA for the CDR3 is TGTGCCAGCAGCTTCCCAAAACGTCGAGAGCGTGAGACCCAGTACTTC. It specifies CASSFPKRRERETQYF.

This rearrangement joins TRBV6-2 or TRBV6-3 to TRBJ2-1, with D possibly being TRBD1 or TRBD2 (5 bases each). Germline V lookup: CDR1 MNHEY, CDR2 SVGEGT. The length of the CDR3 is 13 residues. Trimming removed 6 bases at V and 5 bases at J, with 11 bases between. CDR3 loop: CASSGAINNEQFF. The CDR3 DNA sequence: TGTGCCAGCAGCGGGGCCATAAACAATGAGCAGTTCTTC.

As DNA, the CDR3 is TGTGCCAGCAGTTTGGGGAACACTGAAGCTTTCTTT. This codes for CASSLGNTEAFF. The chain employs TRBV12-3 or TRBV12-4 and TRBJ1-1; D is unclear. The CDR3 is made up of 12 amino acids. Deletions cut 3 bases from V and 1 base from J, with 3 bases between.

This chain uses TRBV6-4 with TRBJ1-1; the match to TRBD1 covers 10 bases. The CDR3 has 13 residues. CDR1 and CDR2 from the germline V gene are MRHNA and SNTAGT. V trimming: 6 bases; J trimming: 6 bases; junction bases outside the gene matches: 4. CDR3 loop: CASSRDRGSEAFF. In nucleotides, the CDR3 is TGTGCCAGCAGCCGGGACAGGGGTTCTGAAGCTTTCTTT.

The chain is built from TRBV10-3 and TRBJ2-5; D might be TRBD2 (6 bases). The CDR3 contains 18 residues. Germline assignment: CDR1 ENHRY and CDR2 SYGVKD. V dropped 2 bases and J dropped 5 bases, with 24 bases sitting between them. For the CDR3, the DNA is TGTGCCATCAGTGAGAGTAGCGGTCCCTATCGAAGGGGTGAGACCCAGTACTTC. Its protein product is CAISESSGPYRRGETQYF.

The chain links TRBV7-2 to TRBJ2-3; D not certain. The CDR3 runs 14 residues. The V and J ends lost 1 base and 6 bases respectively, with 11 bases between them. Germline V gene lookup returns CDR1 SGHTA and CDR2 FQGNSA. The CDR3 region has the DNA TGTGCCAGCAGCTTAGGGGTCAGACCCGATACGCAGTATTTT. Its protein is CASSLGVRPDTQYF.

The CDR3 loop is CSVESPRDTGELFF. In nucleotides, the CDR3 is TGCAGCGTTGAAAGCCCGAGGGACACCGGGGAGCTGTTTTTT. The J gene is TRBJ2-2, the V gene TRBV29-1; D perhaps matches TRBD2 (5 bases). The CDR3 loop spans 14 amino acids. V lost 2 bases and J lost 3, with 10 bases in between. Germline V gene sequence: CDR1 SQVTM, CDR2 ANQGSEA.

The chain employs TRBV24-1 and TRBJ2-1; no reliable D call. This CDR3 region has 12 residues. V lost 5 bases and J lost 6, with 7 bases in between. Germline CDR1 is KGHDR and CDR2 is SFDVKD. CDR3 sequence: CATSVWGNEQFF. CDR3 DNA sequence: TGTGCCACCAGTGTGTGGGGCAATGAGCAGTTCTTC.

The chain combines TRBV13 with TRBJ2-7; TRBD1 agrees at 9 bases. V trimming: 5 bases; J trimming: 6 bases; junction bases outside the gene matches: 11. There are 15 residues in the CDR3. The V gene's germline CDR1 is PRHDT and CDR2 FYEKMQ (reference sequence). CDR3 sequence (DNA): TGTGCCAGCAGCCGACGCAGGACAGGGGTCGGCGAGCAGTACTTC. Translation gives CASSRRRTGVGEQYF.

The CDR3 DNA follows: TGTGCCAGCAGTTATCAGGGCCGGACTGAAGCTTTCTTT. Its protein product is CASSYQGRTEAFF. The chain recombines TRBV6-5 with TRBJ1-1, with D perhaps matching TRBD1 (5 bases). This CDR3 is 13 amino acids long. Between the trimmed V and J ends, which lost 3 bases and 5 bases, there was a span of 10 bases. Germline V CDR1 and CDR2: MNHEY, SVGAGI.

This clone is a singleton in its sample. The rearrangement joins TRBV6-5 to TRBJ2-1; the match to TRBD2 covers 12 bases. V lost 5 bases and J lost 7; bases outside the gene matches: 3. This CDR3 contains 14 residues. CDR1 is MNHEY, CDR2 SVGAGI, per germline. In nucleotides, the CDR3 is TGTGCCAGCAGTACTAGCGGGGGGAATAATGAGCAGTTCTTC. It specifies CASSTSGGNNEQFF.

This clone came up once. V usage is TRBV5-1 and J usage is TRBJ2-7, with 7 positions matching TRBD2. With V trimmed by 2 bases and J by 2 bases, 7 bases remained unmatched. The CDR3 is 15 residues long. Germline V gives CDR1 SGHRS, CDR2 YFSETQ. The CDR3 bases are TGCGCCAGCAGCTTAACCGGGACTACACCCTACGAGCAGTACTTC. Translated: CASSLTGTTPYEQYF. Full variable domain (outside the CDR3, taken from reference TRBV5-1 and TRBJ2-7): KAGVTQTPRYLIKTRGQQVTLSCSPISGHRSVSWYQQTPGQGLQFLFEYFSETQRNKGNFPGRFSGRQFSNSRSEMNVSTLELGDSALYLCASSLTGTTPYEQYFGPGTRLTVT.

This clone appeared a single time. This chain links TRBV5-1 with TRBJ2-5; 8 bases fit TRBD2. The V and J ends lost 0 bases and 4 bases, in that order; junction bases with no gene match: 5. This CDR3 is 15 amino acids long. The germline V gene encodes CDR1 SGHRS and CDR2 YFSETQ. Here the CDR3 reads CASSLEAGVRETQYF. CDR3 nucleotides: TGCGCCAGCAGCTTGGAAGCGGGAGTTCGAGAGACCCAGTACTTC.

Of note for this clone: The junction departs from the called germline gene at one end, perhaps through a read error. The J gene is TRBJ1-2, the V gene TRBV20-1; no definite D call. This CDR3 is 11 amino acids long. Germline CDR1 DFQATT, CDR2 SNEGSKA (reference sequence). The chain's CDR3 is CSAGEGQGYTF. The CDR3 DNA is TGCAGTGCTGGAGAAGGTCAGGGCTACACCTTC.

The DNA for the CDR3 is TGTGCCAGCAGCCAAGAATCCCCCTACGAGCAGTACTTC. It encodes CASSQESPYEQYF. The chain employs TRBV3-1 (or the pseudogene TRBV3-2) and TRBJ2-7, with D hard to call. Trimming pared 0 bases from V and 2 bases from J, leaving 5 bases between. Germline assignment: CDR1 LGHDT and CDR2 YNNKEL (reference sequence). This CDR3 has 13 residues.